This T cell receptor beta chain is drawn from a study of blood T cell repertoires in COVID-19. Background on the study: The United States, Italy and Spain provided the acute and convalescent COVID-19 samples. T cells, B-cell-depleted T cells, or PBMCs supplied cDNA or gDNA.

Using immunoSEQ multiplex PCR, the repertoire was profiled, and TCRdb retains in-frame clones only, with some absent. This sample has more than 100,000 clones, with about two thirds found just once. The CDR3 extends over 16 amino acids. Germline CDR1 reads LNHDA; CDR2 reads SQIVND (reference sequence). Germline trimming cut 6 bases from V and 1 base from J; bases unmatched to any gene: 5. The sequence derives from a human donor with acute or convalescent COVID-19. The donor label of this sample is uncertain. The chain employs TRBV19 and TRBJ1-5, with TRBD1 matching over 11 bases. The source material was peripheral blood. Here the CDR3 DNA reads TGTGCCAGTAGCCCTGGGGACAGGGGGAGCAATCAGCCCCAGCATTTT. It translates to CASSPGDRGSNQPQHF.